This T cell receptor (beta chain) emerged from a study of blood T cell repertoires in COVID-19 (dated by TCRdb to the early 2020s). With regard to the full study: Samples from collaborators originated in the United States, Italy and Spain and spanned both the acute and convalescent phases of COVID-19. The prospective study material was composed of cDNA or gDNA derived from T cells, B-cell-depleted T cells, or PBMCs. Subjects who had been exposed to COVID-19, were actively infected with it, or had recovered from it provided the deeply sampled blood TCRbeta repertoires that made up the dataset. A freely available public database, intended as a resource for researchers studying the immune response to SARS-CoV-2, is where the repertoires were released. The samples were drawn from the first 160 participants of the ongoing ImmuneRACE study and from some 1,300 subjects provided by 6 global collaborators. Nearly every sample came with metadata listing a de-identified subject ID, COVID-19 status, age in years and sex. Where available, HLA class I and class II types were taken from metadata supplied by the sample provider and were not determined by assay-based typing.

The germline V end is reduced by 5 bases and the J end by 6 bases; junction bases left unmatched: 14. The CDR3 sequence holds 16 residues, the cysteine and phenylalanine included. The only DNA kept is the CDR3, 48 bases in frame from the first base. CDR1 and CDR2, per the germline V gene (reference sequence), are LNHNV and YYDKDF. TCRbeta CDR3 regions were amplified from genomic DNA using the immunoSEQ Assay, a bias-controlled multiplex PCR. As for the authors' bioinformatics: Within the assay, amplification of reference gene primers was used to estimate how many nucleated cells each sample contained. To quantify the absolute abundance of each unique TCRbeta CDR3 rearrangement, sequence reads were collapsed and filtered. Productive Simpson clonality was computed per sample as the square root of Simpson's diversity index over productive rearrangements. The source is immuneACCESS, and TCRdb retained only in-frame sequences with V and J called. Part of the clones is not carried over; for the studies checked, unresolved V genes explain less than half of this, and the remainder is unexplained. V, J and clone size are taken as reported in that table, and D and trimming were inferred from the DNA itself. The sample table contains 200,000 or so clones; only one count was recorded for more than 80% of them. The ten largest clonotypes hold more than 3.5% of the sample.

The full study reports these points: Clinical and demographic metadata were provided uncurated, with the amount varying by source and participant.

Participants in the prospective study were aged roughly 18 to 95 years, lived in about two dozen United States geographic areas, and enrolled through a virtual design. In the prospective study, participants were assigned to cohorts based on the clinical history participants reported in a screening survey and a study questionnaire. Each participant in the prospective study had whole blood, serum and a nasopharyngeal or oropharyngeal swab collected by mobile phlebotomists. Additional blood draws and questionnaires over a roughly two-month period could optionally be provided by prospective study participants. Before DNA extraction, prospective study blood samples were shipped either frozen or at room temperature. Points on this clone: It has no known antigen specificity. Per-nucleotide qualities are absent, and no much larger clonotype sits a single base away.

The sequence links TRBV15 to TRBJ1-2, with 8 junctional bases fitting TRBD1. This clonotype was obtained from a woman aged 40-49 years with acute COVID-19. The sequenced sample consisted of PBMCs or T cells enriched from blood (not recorded which). DNA sequence: TGTGCCACCAGCCCTCGCTGGGTGCAGGGGGCAAATGGCTACACCTTC. Its protein product is CATSPRWVQGANGYTF.